These 22 T cell receptor beta chains came from one sample sequenced in a study of T cell responses to AZD1222 COVID-19 vaccine. The repertoire was sequenced with immunoSEQ multiplex PCR; TCRdb's copy has only in-frame clones and lacks some. The sample yields 140,000 or so clones, 80% to 90% seen once. The source material was peripheral blood, sampled on day 0 of AZD1222 vaccination. The receptors come from an adult in good health.

This rearrangement joins TRBV19 to TRBJ1-2; 7 bases match TRBD1. Germline CDR1 LNHDA, CDR2 SQIVND (reference sequence). This CDR3 has 15 amino acids. V lost 11 bases, J lost 3 bases, and 15 bases stayed unmatched. Here the CDR3 DNA reads TGTGCCGGAAAGAAGGGGGCGACCCGTGACTATGGCTACACCTTC. It codes for CAGKKGATRDYGYTF.

The rearrangement uses TRBV10-3 and TRBJ2-1, with 8 nucleotides matching TRBD2. V lost 7 bases and J lost 4; bases outside the gene matches: 6. The CDR3 is 14 amino acids. The V gene's germline CDR1 is ENHRY and CDR2 SYGVKD. The CDR3 region has the DNA TGTGCCATCAACCGGGGGGGGTCTTACAATGAGCAGTTCTTC. As protein: CAINRGGSYNEQFF.

The V and J genes are TRBV3-1 (or the pseudogene TRBV3-2) and TRBJ2-3; D remains ambiguous. Germline CDR1 is LGHDT and CDR2 is YNNKEL (reference sequence). Trimming left V 0 bases short and J 0 bases short, with 7 bases between. The CDR3 is made up of 15 amino acids. This CDR3 is CASSQELASTDTQYF. CDR3 in DNA: TGTGCCAGCAGCCAAGAGTTGGCAAGCACAGATACGCAGTATTTT.

This chain connects TRBV5-6 to TRBJ1-2; D gene uncertain. Trimming took off 0 bases at V and 2 bases at J, with 5 bases between the two ends. This CDR3 is 13 amino acids long. Germline lookup yields CDR1 SGHDT and CDR2 YYEEEE. CDR3 coding DNA: TGTGCCAGCAGCTTGGAAGTAAACTATGGCTACACCTTC. Translation: CASSLEVNYGYTF.

V is TRBV5-6 and J is TRBJ1-6, with TRBD1 identical over 7 bases. This CDR3 has 14 amino acids. Germline assignment: CDR1 SGHDT and CDR2 YYEEEE. The trim removed 4 bases at V and 7 bases at J, leaving 5 bases unmatched. CDR3 residues: CASSLGQKNSPLHF. In DNA form, the CDR3 reads TGTGCCAGCAGCCTGGGACAGAAAAATTCACCCCTCCACTTT.

The V and J genes are TRBV15 and TRBJ2-2; no definite D call. The V end lost 0 bases, the J end lost 5 bases, and 4 bases lay between the germline ends. The CDR3 sequence is 13 residues long. Germline V gene sequence: CDR1 LNHNV, CDR2 YYDKDF (reference sequence). The CDR3 sequence: CATSRDETGELFF. CDR3 in DNA: TGTGCCACCAGCAGAGATGAAACCGGGGAGCTGTTTTTT.

The chain joins TRBV4-1 to TRBJ2-1; D unclear. The CDR3 length is 17 residues. Germline CDR1 and CDR2: MGHRA and YSYEKL. The V end lost 0 bases, the J end lost 0 bases, and 12 bases lay between the germline ends. The CDR3 coding sequence is TGCGCCAGCAGCCAAGAGGAGCCGGCGAGCTCCTACAATGAGCAGTTCTTC. Protein sequence: CASSQEEPASSYNEQFF.

V and J are TRBV3-1 (or the pseudogene TRBV3-2) and TRBJ1-6; possibly TRBD1 for D (5 bases). Germline loops: CDR1 LGHDT, CDR2 YNNKEL (reference sequence). The V and J ends lost 0 bases and 9 bases respectively, with 6 bases between them. The CDR3 runs 13 residues. The CDR3 reads CASSQETASPLHF. For the CDR3, the DNA is TGTGCCAGCAGCCAAGAGACAGCTTCACCCCTCCACTTT.

This chain links TRBV24-1 with TRBJ2-7, with 7 bases lining up with TRBD1. The CDR3 runs to 17 residues. V dropped 3 bases and J dropped 2; count of bases not matched to a gene: 12. Germline lookup yields CDR1 KGHDR and CDR2 SFDVKD. CDR3 bases: TGTGCCACCAGTGATCCCTGGCCCGGGACAGAGCCCTACGAGCAGTACTTC. Protein product: CATSDPWPGTEPYEQYF.

The J gene is TRBJ1-1, the V gene TRBV5-1; D not resolved. The V end lost 0 bases, the J end lost 4 bases, and 10 bases lay between the germline ends. The CDR3 sequence is 14 residues long. CDR1 and CDR2 (germline): SGHRS, YFSETQ. For the CDR3, the DNA is TGCGCCAGCAGCTTGGATGCGGGTAGCACTGAAGCTTTCTTT. Translation: CASSLDAGSTEAFF.

The chain joins TRBV19 to TRBJ1-6; no clear D. The V end lost 7 bases, the J end lost 0 bases, and 13 bases lay between the germline ends. CDR3 length equals 16 residues. The V gene's germline CDR1 is LNHDA and CDR2 SQIVND (reference sequence). The CDR3 reads CASNRGYHSYNSPLHF. Written as DNA, the CDR3 is TGTGCCAGTAATCGTGGTTACCACTCCTATAATTCACCCCTCCACTTT.

The chain has TRBV5-6 and TRBJ2-5, with TRBD1 as a possible D gene (5 bases). V shed 3 bases and J shed 2 bases, with 11 bases lying between them. Germline CDR1 SGHDT, CDR2 YYEEEE. CDR3 length equals 14 residues. The CDR3 region has the DNA TGTGCCAGCAGCTGGGGCTACGGGCAAGAGACCCAGTACTTC. This sequence encodes CASSWGYGQETQYF. The complete variable domain, with remaining parts taken from reference TRBV5-6 and TRBJ2-5, reads DAGVTQSPTHLIKTRGQQVTLRCSPKSGHDTVSWYQQALGQGPQFIFQYYEEEERQRGNFPDRFSGHQFPNYSSELNVNALLLGDSALYLCASSWGYGQETQYFGPGTRLLVL.

This chain links TRBV19 with TRBJ2-1; D is possibly TRBD2 (5 bases). The CDR3 contains 13 residues. Trimming shortened V by 5 bases and J by 5 bases, and 10 bases separated the two germline ends. CDR1 LNHDA and CDR2 SQIVND come from the germline V gene (reference sequence). The CDR3 nucleotides read TGTGCCAGTAGTGTCCAGACTAACAATGAGCAGTTCTTC. Translated: CASSVQTNNEQFF.

In DNA, the CDR3 is TGTGCCTGGAGTAACAGGGCCGCGCCGAACACTGAAGCTTTCTTT. Amino acids: CAWSNRAAPNTEAFF. The chain joins TRBV30 to TRBJ1-1; perhaps TRBD1 as D (6 bases). The CDR3 consists of 15 residues. Germline assignment: CDR1 GTSNPN and CDR2 SVGIG (reference sequence). Trimming stripped 2 bases from V and 1 base from J, with 14 bases between.

The chain has TRBV7-9 and TRBJ1-1, with 8 nucleotides matching TRBD1. V lost 5 bases, J lost 12 bases, and 11 bases stayed unmatched. The CDR3 extends over 13 amino acids. Germline assignment: CDR1 SEHNR and CDR2 FQNEAQ (reference sequence). The CDR3 region is CASSPGTGGRTFF. As DNA, the CDR3 is TGTGCCAGCAGCCCAGGGACAGGAGGAAGGACTTTCTTT.

This rearrangement joins TRBV5-5 to TRBJ1-1, with a tentative D call TRBD1 (5 bases). CDR1 SGHKS and CDR2 YYEKEE come from the germline V gene (reference sequence). V dropped 1 base and J dropped 4 bases, with 14 bases sitting between them. This CDR3 spans 15 amino acids. CDR3 loop: CASSLLLAGITEAFF. CDR3 nucleotide sequence: TGTGCCAGCAGCTTGTTGTTGGCAGGGATCACTGAAGCTTTCTTT.

The V gene is TRBV7-2, the J gene TRBJ2-5, with TRBD2 identical over 7 bases. J lost 1 base, V lost 5 bases, and 4 bases had no gene match. The germline gives CDR1 SGHTA, CDR2 FQGNSA. This CDR3 comprises 14 residues. This CDR3 is CASSRSGVQETQYF. CDR3 bases: TGTGCCAGCAGCCGGAGCGGGGTCCAAGAGACCCAGTACTTC.

The V call is TRBV28, the J call TRBJ2-1; the D gene is possibly TRBD2 (7 bases). Germline CDR1 reads MDHEN; CDR2 reads SYDVKM. The V and J ends lost 6 bases and 6 bases respectively, with 15 bases between them. The CDR3 length is 14 residues. The CDR3 DNA follows: TGTGCCAGCAGCCTTCACGGGGGGCTCAATGAGCAGTTCTTC. As protein: CASSLHGGLNEQFF.

J is TRBJ1-2 and V is TRBV19; TRBD1 aligns across 9 bases. In germline, CDR1 is LNHDA, CDR2 SQIVND (reference sequence). Trimming took 7 bases from V and 7 from J; bases not matched to a gene: 7. CDR3 length: 13 residues. The CDR3 nucleotides read TGTGCCAGTACCGTGGACAGGGGAATTGGCTACACCTTC. Amino acid sequence: CASTVDRGIGYTF.

The chain has TRBV2 and TRBJ2-2; D gene unclear. Germline V gene sequence: CDR1 SNHLY, CDR2 FYNNEI. V was shortened by 7 bases and J by 2 bases, with 14 bases between the two germline ends. There are 15 residues in the CDR3. The CDR3 DNA follows: TGTGCCAGCAAATTAGGACGCCACAACACCGGGGAGCTGTTTTTT. Translating gives CASKLGRHNTGELFF.

The chain employs TRBV27 and TRBJ1-1; TRBD1 matches 8 bases. The CDR3 consists of 14 residues. Unmatched junction bases numbered 5, after V lost 6 bases and J lost 2 bases. CDR1 and CDR2 from the germline V gene are MNHEY and SMNVEV (reference sequence). As DNA, the CDR3 is TGTGCCAGCAGGGGAGGACAGGGAAACACTGAAGCTTTCTTT. Its translation: CASRGGQGNTEAFF.

The chain carries TRBV28 and TRBJ1-3; no reliable D call. Germline V lookup: CDR1 MDHEN, CDR2 SYDVKM. CDR3 length: 16 amino acids. Trimming removed 2 bases from V and 2 bases from J, with 13 bases in between. The CDR3 DNA reads TGTGCCAGCAGTTTACGAGGAACTCTCGCTGGAAACACCATATATTTT. Translating gives CASSLRGTLAGNTIYF. Together with reference TRBV28 and TRBJ1-3, the CDR3 gives the full variable domain: DVKVTQSSRYLVKRTGEKVFLECVQDMDHENMFWYRQDPGLGLRLIYFSYDVKMKEKGDIPEGYSVSREKKERFSLILESASTNQTSMYLCASSLRGTLAGNTIYFGEGSWLTVV.